This record concerns one TCR beta chain sequence. Its antigen is unknown. TCRdb fed the 5' RACE reads into MiXCR, producing one record per CDR3 protein. The repertoire holds some 630,000 distinct CDR3 sequences, with 7.1% as singletons. These data are taken from a study of identical twins. Study-wide results and limits: Out-of-frame beta chain sequences displayed weaker excess sharing between twins. Invariant T cells like MAIT and iNKT could partly confound the zero-insertion analyses. The abundant beta clonotypes from cord blood had fewer insertions, and memory repertoires had none of this.

The CDR3 length is 18 residues. Germline CDR1 is ENHRY and CDR2 is SYGVKD. Germline trimming cut 1 base from V and 4 bases from J; bases unmatched to any gene: 9. These same records also appear under a second study, on yellow fever vaccine responses in identical twins. That source reports: Twin vaccine T cell responses reportedly seemed partly convergent, partly personalized.

The V and J genes are TRBV10-3 and TRBJ2-1, with 11 bases matching TRBD2. The TCR was taken from a woman aged 18-35 years in good health. Sequenced material: PBMCs. CDR3: CAISEYSGRALEYNEQFF. The DNA of the CDR3 is TGTGCCATCAGTGAGTATAGCGGGAGGGCCCTCGAGTACAATGAGCAGTTCTTC.